The 12 T cell receptor beta chains given below trace back to one sample, sequenced in a study of T cell responses to AZD1222 COVID-19 vaccine. Some clones are missing from TCRdb's copy, which holds only in-frame ones; the method was immunoSEQ multiplex PCR. Found here are about 180,000 clones, about 91% of them singletons; the top ten hold around a tenth. The specimen was peripheral blood, collected 28 days after the second AZD1222 dose. These TCRs come from an adult who received the AZD1222 COVID-19 vaccine.

The genes are TRBV27 and TRBJ2-2; 9 bases match TRBD1. This CDR3 has 14 residues. V lost 5 bases, J lost 6 bases, and 4 bases stayed unmatched. Germline CDR1 and CDR2: MNHEY and SMNVEV (reference sequence). The CDR3 region is CASSRTGGSGELFF. In nucleotides, the CDR3 is TGTGCCAGCAGTCGAACAGGGGGCTCCGGGGAGCTGTTTTTT.

V gene TRBV6-5 combines with J gene TRBJ2-7; D is possibly TRBD2 (5 bases). CDR3 length equals 15 residues. V lost 2 bases and J lost 2, with 13 bases in between. Germline CDR1 and CDR2: MNHEY and SVGAGI. The CDR3 sequence is CASSYGRKRTYEQYF. CDR3 nucleotide sequence: TGTGCCAGCAGTTACGGGAGAAAACGGACCTACGAGCAGTACTTC.

V gene TRBV24-1 combines with J gene TRBJ1-1, with 7 bases aligning to TRBD1. Trimming at V came to 10 bases and at J to 4 bases, leaving 11 bases not matched to a gene. CDR3 length: 14 amino acids. Germline V gene sequence: CDR1 KGHDR, CDR2 SFDVKD. This CDR3 is CATRGPGEATEAFF. CDR3 DNA sequence: TGTGCCACTAGGGGGCCAGGGGAGGCCACTGAAGCTTTCTTT.

In DNA form, the CDR3 reads TGTGCCAGCAGCTTAATTCCACAGGGACGGACCGGGGAGCTGTTTTTT. Its protein product is CASSLIPQGRTGELFF. This sequence joins TRBV7-3 and TRBJ2-2, with a possible D match to TRBD1 (6 bases). The V gene's germline CDR1 is SGHTA and CDR2 FQGTGA. The V end was cut by 1 base, the J end by 5 bases, with 14 bases between. The CDR3 runs 16 residues.

J is TRBJ2-3 and V is TRBV30; maybe TRBD2 (6 bases). The CDR3 totals 13 residues. Germline assignment: CDR1 GTSNPN and CDR2 SVGIG (reference sequence). V was shortened by 0 bases and J by 5 bases, with 9 bases between the two germline ends. The CDR3 nucleotides are TGTGCCTGGAGTGTAGGGCGGGGAGATACGCAGTATTTT. It codes for CAWSVGRGDTQYF.

The rearrangement uses TRBV27 and TRBJ2-1, with 10 bases matching TRBD2. Trimming cost V 3 bases and J 8 bases; bases outside gene matches: 16. Germline CDR1 is MNHEY and CDR2 is SMNVEV (reference sequence). The CDR3 spans 18 residues. The CDR3 DNA follows: TGTGCCAGCAGTTTTCAGAGGCCAGGCCAGCGGGGGGGCGATGAGCAGTTCTTC. This encodes CASSFQRPGQRGGDEQFF.

The count of this clone is one. The genes are TRBV29-1 and TRBJ1-4, with a weak D call TRBD1 (6 bases). The V and J ends lost 7 bases and 11 bases respectively, with 14 bases between them. Germline CDR1 SQVTM, CDR2 ANQGSEA. The CDR3 length is 11 residues. In DNA, the CDR3 is TGCAGCGCGGAGACAGGAGGGAAACTGTTTTTT. Its protein product is CSAETGGKLFF.

This clone was seen more than once but under ten times. This sequence joins TRBV20-1 and TRBJ2-1; no clear D. The V and J ends lost 3 bases and 7 bases respectively, with 19 bases between them. There are 15 residues in the CDR3. Germline CDR1 reads DFQATT; CDR2 reads SNEGSKA (reference sequence). The CDR3 DNA reads as TGCAGTGCTAGTCTTCCGGGTGCCCGTGGGAATGAGCAGTTCTTC. Its translation: CSASLPGARGNEQFF.

The CDR3 coding sequence is TGCGCCAGCAGCTTGTCTCCGGGGGCGATAAGCGGCTACACCTTC. Protein sequence: CASSLSPGAISGYTF. V and J are TRBV5-1 and TRBJ1-2; TRBD1 is a possible D gene (6 bases). V was shortened by 1 base and J by 8 bases, with 18 bases between the two germline ends. Germline assignment: CDR1 SGHRS and CDR2 YFSETQ. This CDR3 has 15 amino acids.

The chain uses TRBV11-3 and TRBJ2-1; D gene uncertain. The V end was cut by 1 base, the J end by 4 bases, with 5 bases between. CDR3 length: 13 residues. The germline CDR1 and CDR2 sequences are SGHNT and YENEEA. The DNA of the CDR3 is TGTGCCAGCAGCTTAGGGGGTTACAATGAGCAGTTCTTC. Translating it yields CASSLGGYNEQFF.

The chain employs TRBV6-5 and TRBJ1-3, with D uncertain. Trimming took 7 bases from V and 5 from J, leaving 15 bases between them. The CDR3 consists of 14 residues. Germline CDR1 reads MNHEY; CDR2 reads SVGAGI. Written as DNA, the CDR3 is TGTGCCAGCATGATGGAGAGAGCTAGAAACACCATATATTTT. This sequence encodes CASMMERARNTIYF.

The chain combines TRBV18 with TRBJ2-3, with D possibly matching TRBD1 (6 bases). There are 15 residues in the CDR3. V was cut by 3 bases and J by 2 bases, with 12 bases left in between. CDR1 and CDR2 from the germline V gene are KGHSH and LQKENI. The CDR3 DNA reads TGTGCCAGCTCACCTTTTACAGGGTACACAGATACGCAGTATTTT. It specifies CASSPFTGYTDTQYF.